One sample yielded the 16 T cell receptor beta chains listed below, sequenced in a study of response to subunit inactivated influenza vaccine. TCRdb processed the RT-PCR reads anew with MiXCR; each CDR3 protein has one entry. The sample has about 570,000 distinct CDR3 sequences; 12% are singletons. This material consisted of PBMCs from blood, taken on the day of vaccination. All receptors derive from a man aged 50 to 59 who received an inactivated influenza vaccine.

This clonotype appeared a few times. The CDR3 reads CASSLAASGLYF. CDR3 sequence (DNA): TGTGCCAGCAGCTTAGCCGCTAGCGGGTTATACTTC. The rearrangement joins TRBV7-9 to TRBJ2-7; 8 bases line up with TRBD2. V dropped 0 bases and J dropped 13; count of bases not matched to a gene: 5. The CDR3 is 12 amino acids. Germline lookup yields CDR1 SEHNR and CDR2 FQNEAQ (reference sequence).

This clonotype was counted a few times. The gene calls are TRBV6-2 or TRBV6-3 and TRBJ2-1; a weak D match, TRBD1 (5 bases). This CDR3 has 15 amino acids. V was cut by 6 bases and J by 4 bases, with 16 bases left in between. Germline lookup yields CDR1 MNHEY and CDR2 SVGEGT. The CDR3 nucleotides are TGTGCCAGCAGACGCCAGGGTAGCCTTTACAATGAGCAGTTCTTC. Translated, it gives CASRRQGSLYNEQFF.

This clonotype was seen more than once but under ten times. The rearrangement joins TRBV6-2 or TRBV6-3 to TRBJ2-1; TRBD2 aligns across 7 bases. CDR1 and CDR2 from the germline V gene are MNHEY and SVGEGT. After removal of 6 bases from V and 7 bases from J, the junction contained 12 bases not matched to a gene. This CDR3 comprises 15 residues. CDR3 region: CASRGLAGGSNEQFF. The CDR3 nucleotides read TGTGCCAGCAGAGGATTAGCGGGTGGGTCGAATGAGCAGTTCTTC.

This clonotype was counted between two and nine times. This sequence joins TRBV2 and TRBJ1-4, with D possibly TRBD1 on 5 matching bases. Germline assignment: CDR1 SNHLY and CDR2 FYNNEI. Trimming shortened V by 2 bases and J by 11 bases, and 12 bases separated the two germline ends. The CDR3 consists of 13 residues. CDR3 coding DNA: TGTGCCAGCAGTGAATTAAGGGGAAAGAAACTGTTTTTT. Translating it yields CASSELRGKKLFF.

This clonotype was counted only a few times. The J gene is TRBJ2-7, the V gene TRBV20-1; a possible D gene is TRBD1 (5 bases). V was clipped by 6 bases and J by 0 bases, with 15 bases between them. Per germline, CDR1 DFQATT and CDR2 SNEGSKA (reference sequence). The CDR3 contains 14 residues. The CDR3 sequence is CSAYDSPSSYEQYF. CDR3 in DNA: TGCAGTGCCTACGACAGCCCCAGCTCCTACGAGCAGTACTTC.

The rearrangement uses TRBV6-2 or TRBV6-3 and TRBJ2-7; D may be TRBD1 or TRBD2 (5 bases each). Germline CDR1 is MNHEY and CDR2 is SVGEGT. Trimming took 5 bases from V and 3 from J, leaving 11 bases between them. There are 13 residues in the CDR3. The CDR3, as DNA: TGTGCCAGCAGTGCCTGGGACGGCTACGAGCAGTACTTC. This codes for CASSAWDGYEQYF.

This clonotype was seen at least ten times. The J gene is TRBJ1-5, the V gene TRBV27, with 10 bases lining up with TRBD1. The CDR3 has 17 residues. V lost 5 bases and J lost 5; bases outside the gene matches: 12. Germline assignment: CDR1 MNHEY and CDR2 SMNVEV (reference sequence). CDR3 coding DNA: TGTGCCAGCAGTAAGAACTCCGGGACAGGGGTATATCAGCCCCAGCATTTT. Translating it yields CASSKNSGTGVYQPQHF.

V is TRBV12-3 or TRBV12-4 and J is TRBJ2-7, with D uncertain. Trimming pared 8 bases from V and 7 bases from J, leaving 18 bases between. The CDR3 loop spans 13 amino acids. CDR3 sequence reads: CASSHTSIWEQYF. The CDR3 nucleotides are TGTGCCAGCTCTCACACCTCCATTTGGGAGCAGTACTTC.

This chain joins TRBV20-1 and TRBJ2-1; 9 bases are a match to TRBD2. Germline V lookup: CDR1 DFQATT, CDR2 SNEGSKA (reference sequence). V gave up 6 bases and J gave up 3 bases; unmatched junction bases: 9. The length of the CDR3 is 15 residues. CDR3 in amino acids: CSAPLAGRSYNEQFF. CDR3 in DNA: TGCAGTGCCCCCCTAGCGGGACGAAGCTACAATGAGCAGTTCTTC.

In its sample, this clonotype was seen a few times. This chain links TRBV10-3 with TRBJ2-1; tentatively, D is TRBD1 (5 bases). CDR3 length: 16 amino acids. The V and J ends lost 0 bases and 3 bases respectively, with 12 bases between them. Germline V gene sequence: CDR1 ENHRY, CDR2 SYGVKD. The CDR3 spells CAISESSGNLYNEQFF. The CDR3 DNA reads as TGTGCCATCAGTGAGTCCTCAGGGAACCTCTACAATGAGCAGTTCTTC.

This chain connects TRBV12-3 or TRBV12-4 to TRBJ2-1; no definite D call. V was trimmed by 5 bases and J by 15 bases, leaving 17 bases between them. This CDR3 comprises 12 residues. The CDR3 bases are TGTGCCAGCAGTCAAACAGTGGGAACCGGGTTCTTC. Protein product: CASSQTVGTGFF.

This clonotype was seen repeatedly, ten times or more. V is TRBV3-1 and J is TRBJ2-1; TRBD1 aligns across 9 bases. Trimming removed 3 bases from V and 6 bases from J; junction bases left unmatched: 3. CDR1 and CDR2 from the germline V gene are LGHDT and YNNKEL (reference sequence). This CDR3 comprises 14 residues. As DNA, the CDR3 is TGTGCCAGCAGCCACACGGGACAGGGCAATGAGCAGTTCTTC. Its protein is CASSHTGQGNEQFF.

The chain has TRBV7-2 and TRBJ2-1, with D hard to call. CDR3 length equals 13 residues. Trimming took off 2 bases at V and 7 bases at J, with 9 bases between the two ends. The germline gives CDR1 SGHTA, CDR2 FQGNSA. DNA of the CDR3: TGTGCCAGCAGCTTAAACAGCTTAAATGAGCAGTTCTTC. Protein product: CASSLNSLNEQFF.

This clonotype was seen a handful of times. The CDR3 DNA sequence: TGCGCCAGCAGCCCCACTCAGGGATCCACCGGGGAGCTGTTTTTT. As protein: CASSPTQGSTGELFF. The V gene is TRBV5-1, the J gene TRBJ2-2, with D possibly being TRBD1 (5 bases). This CDR3 comprises 15 residues. Per the germline V gene, CDR1 is SGHRS and CDR2 is YFSETQ. Trimming pared 4 bases from V and 4 bases from J, leaving 14 bases between. The full variable domain, in which reference TRBV5-1 and TRBJ2-2 provide the parts outside the CDR3, is KAGVTQTPRYLIKTRGQQVTLSCSPISGHRSVSWYQQTPGQGLQFLFEYFSETQRNKGNFPGRFSGRQFSNSRSEMNVSTLELGDSALYLCASSPTQGSTGELFFGEGSRLTVL.

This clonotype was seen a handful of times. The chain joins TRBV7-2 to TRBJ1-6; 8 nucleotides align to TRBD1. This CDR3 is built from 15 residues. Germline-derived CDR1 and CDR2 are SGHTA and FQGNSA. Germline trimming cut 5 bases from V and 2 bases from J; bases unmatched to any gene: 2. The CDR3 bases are TGTGCCAGCAGCGCGACAGGGGCCTATAATTCACCCCTCCACTTT. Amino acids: CASSATGAYNSPLHF.

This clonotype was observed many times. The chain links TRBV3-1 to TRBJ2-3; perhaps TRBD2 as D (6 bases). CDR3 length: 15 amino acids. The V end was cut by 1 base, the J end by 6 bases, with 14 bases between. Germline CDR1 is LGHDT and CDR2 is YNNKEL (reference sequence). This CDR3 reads CASSQGTLRGDTQYF. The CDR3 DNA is TGTGCCAGCAGCCAAGGGACCCTACGGGGGGATACGCAGTATTTT.